One sample yielded the 12 T cell receptor beta chains listed below, sequenced in a study of CD8 T cells in ankylosing spondylitis. The study's findings and limits: Made up of 7 to 9 highly homologous variants, a TCR beta motif appeared characteristic of ankylosing spondylitis blood.

TCRdb independently ran MiXCR on the 5' RACE reads; one entry per CDR3 protein. The table records about 540,000 distinct CDR3 sequences, approximately 12% of them present only once. What these receptors recognize is not known. The source material was blood, either unsorted or a sorted T cell fraction (not recorded which). These receptors all come from a male donor with ankylosing spondylitis.

This clonotype was observed a few times. The genes are TRBV10-3 and TRBJ2-5, with a tentative D call TRBD2 (5 bases). The ends were cut back, 2 bases at V and 5 bases at J, with 9 bases in the middle. CDR1 is ENHRY and CDR2 is SYGVKD in the germline V gene. The CDR3 length is 13 residues. CDR3 amino acids: CAISERGGETQYF. CDR3 bases: TGTGCCATCAGTGAGCGGGGTGGGGAGACCCAGTACTTC.

In nucleotides, the CDR3 is TGTGCCAGCAGCTTGGTGACAGGGGTAGGAAACATTCAGTACTTC. This encodes CASSLVTGVGNIQYF. The rearrangement uses TRBV5-6 and TRBJ2-4, with 8 positions matching TRBD1. CDR1 is SGHDT, CDR2 YYEEEE, per germline. Unmatched junction bases numbered 5, after V lost 0 bases and J lost 6 bases. The CDR3 totals 15 residues.

This clonotype was found a few times. V and J are TRBV5-1 and TRBJ1-2; no reliable D call. CDR1 SGHRS and CDR2 YFSETQ come from the germline V gene. V was trimmed by 8 bases and J by 0 bases, leaving 11 bases between them. The CDR3 consists of 13 residues. CDR3 protein: CASTDLSNYGYTF. The CDR3 DNA reads as TGCGCCAGTACCGACCTTTCTAACTATGGCTACACCTTC.

This clonotype has a count of ten or more. This chain links TRBV4-2 with TRBJ1-6; perhaps TRBD1 as D (6 bases). The germline CDR1 and CDR2 sequences are LGHNA and YNFKEQ. The CDR3 runs to 17 residues. V lost 3 bases, J lost 8 bases, and 20 bases lay in between. The CDR3 spells CASSHPRGGPHDSPLHF. CDR3 sequence (DNA): TGTGCCAGCAGCCATCCCCGCGGGGGCCCACACGATTCACCCCTCCACTTT.

This clonotype was seen only a few times. CDR3 loop: CASSLSGGRNEQFF. CDR3 DNA sequence: TGTGCCAGCAGCCTAAGTGGCGGGAGGAATGAGCAGTTCTTC. This rearrangement joins TRBV3-1 to TRBJ2-1; TRBD2 aligns across 8 bases. V was pared by 4 bases and J by 7 bases, with 6 bases of the junction left unmatched. Germline V lookup: CDR1 LGHDT, CDR2 YNNKEL (reference sequence). The CDR3 runs 14 residues.

This clonotype was seen a handful of times. V gene TRBV28 combines with J gene TRBJ1-5; D unclear. The germline V gene has CDR1 MDHEN and CDR2 SYDVKM. The V end lost 2 bases, the J end lost 0 bases, and 11 bases lay between the germline ends. There are 16 residues in the CDR3. CDR3 sequence: CASSLMRRLSNQPQHF. Here the CDR3 DNA reads TGTGCCAGCAGTTTAATGAGGCGGCTTAGCAATCAGCCCCAGCATTTT.

The gene calls are TRBV29-1 and TRBJ2-1, with TRBD2 as a possible D gene (6 bases). CDR1 and CDR2 (germline): SQVTM, ANQGSEA. V dropped 7 bases and J dropped 9 bases, with 19 bases sitting between them. CDR3 length equals 13 residues. The CDR3 DNA sequence: TGCAGCGCTGCGGGACCCGGGGTACGTGAGCAGTTCTTC. Protein: CSAAGPGVREQFF.

This chain links TRBV7-6 with TRBJ2-3, with a possible D match to TRBD1 (6 bases). The germline V gene has CDR1 SGHVS and CDR2 FNYEAQ. The CDR3 contains 14 residues. The V end lost 0 bases, the J end lost 12 bases, and 16 bases lay between the germline ends. CDR3 protein: CASSLAHRARAQYF. CDR3 nucleotides: TGTGCCAGCAGCTTAGCCCACAGGGCCCGAGCCCAGTATTTT.

This sequence joins TRBV29-1 and TRBJ2-1; no clear D gene. CDR1 and CDR2 (germline): SQVTM, ANQGSEA. Trimming shortened V by 7 bases and J by 5 bases, and 18 bases separated the two germline ends. CDR3 length equals 14 residues. This CDR3 reads CSAPLVGANNEQFF. In DNA, the CDR3 is TGCAGCGCCCCCTTGGTCGGCGCGAACAATGAGCAGTTCTTC.

There are a few counts of this clonotype. Germline is not matched at one junction end, which may reflect a read error. This sequence joins TRBV20-1 and TRBJ2-3; tentative D call: TRBD2 (5 bases). Germline CDR1 is DFQATT and CDR2 is SNEGSKA (reference sequence). The CDR3 loop spans 14 amino acids. CDR3 sequence (DNA): TGCAGTGCAAGAGGGCCACTCGCGGCAGATACGCAGTATTTT. Protein product: CSARGPLAADTQYF.

This clonotype was counted ten times or more. The chain links TRBV24-1 to TRBJ1-2, with TRBD1 as a possible D gene (6 bases). The CDR3 loop spans 16 amino acids. Looked up from germline, CDR1 is KGHDR and CDR2 is SFDVKD. V was shortened by 1 base and J by 4 bases, with 15 bases between the two germline ends. This chain's CDR3 is CATSDFQAGEGYGYTF. DNA for the CDR3: TGTGCCACCAGTGATTTCCAGGCAGGGGAAGGCTATGGCTACACCTTC.

The chain is built from TRBV10-2 and TRBJ1-5, with D possibly matching TRBD1 (5 bases). The V end was cut by 8 bases, the J end by 3 bases, with 11 bases between. From germline, CDR1 is WSHSY and CDR2 SAAADI. CDR3 length: 13 residues. This CDR3 is CASGGGYNQPQHF. The DNA of the CDR3 is TGCGCCAGCGGGGGGGGTTACAATCAGCCCCAGCATTTT.